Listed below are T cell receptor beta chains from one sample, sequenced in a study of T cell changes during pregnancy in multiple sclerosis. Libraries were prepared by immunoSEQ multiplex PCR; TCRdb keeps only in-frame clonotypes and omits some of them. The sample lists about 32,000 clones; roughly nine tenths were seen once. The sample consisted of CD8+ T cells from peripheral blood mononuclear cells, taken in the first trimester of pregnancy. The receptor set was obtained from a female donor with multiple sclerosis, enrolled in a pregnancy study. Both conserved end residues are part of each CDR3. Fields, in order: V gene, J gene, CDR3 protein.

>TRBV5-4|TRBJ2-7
CASSRIVGTSGRAYEQYF
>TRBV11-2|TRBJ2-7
CASSLGQSYEQYF
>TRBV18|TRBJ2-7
CASSPPQGALKQYF
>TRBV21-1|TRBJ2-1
CASPVEPRGGRVHNEQFF
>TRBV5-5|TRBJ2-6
CASTKMFAQSRANVLTF
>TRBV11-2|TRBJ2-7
CASSLRDGGSEQYF
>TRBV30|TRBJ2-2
CAWSPANTGELFF
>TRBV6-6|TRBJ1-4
CARQGANEKLFF
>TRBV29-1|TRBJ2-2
CSVEDPRDSLTGELFF
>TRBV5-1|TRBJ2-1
CASSWGQGANEQFF
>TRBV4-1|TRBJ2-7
CASSQEETSGDFYEQYF
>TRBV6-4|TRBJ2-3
CASSTGLGTDTQYF
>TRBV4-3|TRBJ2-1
CASSQDGTGPYNEQFF
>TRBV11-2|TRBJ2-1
CASSLFRDRVAPDGNEQFF
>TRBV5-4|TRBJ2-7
CASSLLSSGINEQYF
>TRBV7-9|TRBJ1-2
CASSLPSTPGDYGYTF
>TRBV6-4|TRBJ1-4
CAATLEQGGLCCEKLFF
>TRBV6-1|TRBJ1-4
CASSEGGWTGGLNEKLFF
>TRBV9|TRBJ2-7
CASSVGLAAYEQYF
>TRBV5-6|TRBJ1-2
CASSLVRRGFGYTF
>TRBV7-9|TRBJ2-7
CASSLTGASGRAFAYEQYF
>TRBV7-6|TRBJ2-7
CASSQRGPYEQYF
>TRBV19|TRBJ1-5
CASSPLWGDRGPQHF
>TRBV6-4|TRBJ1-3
CASSGHAGGNTIYF
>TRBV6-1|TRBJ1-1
CASSTPLGGTEAFF
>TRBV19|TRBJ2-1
CASSIVSGDPSYNEQFF
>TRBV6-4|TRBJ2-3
CASSVTGTSVDTQYF
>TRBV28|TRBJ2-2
CASSFAAEWSSGELFF
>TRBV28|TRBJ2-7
CASSDREGRPYEQYF
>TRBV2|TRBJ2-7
CAVRDRGYEQYF
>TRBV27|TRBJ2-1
CATSIYNEQFF
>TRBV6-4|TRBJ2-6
CASSATGDGANVLTF
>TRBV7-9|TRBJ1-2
CASSLVPGGHGYTF
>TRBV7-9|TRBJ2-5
CASSLSPGTGGETQYF
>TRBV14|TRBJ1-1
CASSQSGGGPEAFF
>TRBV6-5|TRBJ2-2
CASSSHGTPHTGELFF
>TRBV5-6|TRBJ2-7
CASSWGTGSYEQYF
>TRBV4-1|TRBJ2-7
CASSPPGGPSYEQYF
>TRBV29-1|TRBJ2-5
CSASWPETQYF
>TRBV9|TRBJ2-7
CASSVATGGTYEQYF
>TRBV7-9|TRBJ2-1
CASSSPRYNEQFF
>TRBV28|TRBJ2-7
CASSLGQGHSYEQYF
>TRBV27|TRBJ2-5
CASSPGTSLEGGETQYF
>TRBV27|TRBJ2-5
CASSFFPGETQYF
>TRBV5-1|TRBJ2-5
CASSLLASQETQYF
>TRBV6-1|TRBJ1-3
CASREWDRGPSGNTIYF
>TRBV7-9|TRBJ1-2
CASSFLGMQGGYGYTF
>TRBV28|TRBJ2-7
CASSLGAGVSYEQYF